Presented here are 3 T cell receptor beta chains from one specimen sequenced in a study of cytomegalovirus exposure and HLA in healthy donors. A multiplex PCR was run with 60 Vbeta primers and 13 Jbeta primers. The data were produced by immunoSEQ multiplex PCR, yet TCRdb's version contains in-frame clones alone and is incomplete. The data contain some 130,000 clones, nearly 65% of them seen just once; the ten biggest clones take up 9% to 10%. Sequenced input: PBMCs. The source is a man aged 35 to 55 in good health and CMV-seropositive.

This chain links TRBV28 with TRBJ2-7, with a weak D call TRBD2 (6 bases). CDR1 is MDHEN and CDR2 is SYDVKM in the germline V gene. The CDR3 runs to 15 residues. Trimming removed 4 bases from V and 6 bases from J, with 19 bases in between. The CDR3 sequence: CASSSAGGAGSEQYF. In DNA form, the CDR3 reads TGTGCCAGCAGTTCTGCGGGCGGGGCCGGTTCCGAGCAGTACTTC.

In its sample, this clone was seen once. This chain links TRBV27 with TRBJ2-3, with D possibly TRBD2 on 5 matching bases. The CDR3 contains 15 residues. The V gene lost 5 bases and the J gene lost 3 bases, with 15 bases spanning the gap. Looked up from germline, CDR1 is MNHEY and CDR2 is SMNVEV (reference sequence). CDR3 in DNA: TGTGCCAGCAGTGCGAGGGAGCAATCGACAGATACGCAGTATTTT. As protein: CASSAREQSTDTQYF.

The chain is built from TRBV11-2 and TRBJ1-1; 7 bases line up with TRBD1. The CDR3 consists of 15 residues. Germline V CDR1 and CDR2: SGHAT, FQNNGV. The V and J ends lost 3 bases and 1 base, in that order; junction bases with no gene match: 5. The CDR3 region has the DNA TGTGCCAGCAGCTTTCAGGGGGTCCCGAACACTGAAGCTTTCTTT. As protein: CASSFQGVPNTEAFF.